This T cell receptor (beta chain) was identified during a study of blood T cell repertoires in COVID-19 (dated by TCRdb to 2018 to 2021). Looking at the study overall: Samples covering the acute and convalescent phases of COVID-19 were provided by collaborators in the United States, Italy and Spain. The prospective study material was composed of cDNA or gDNA derived from T cells, B-cell-depleted T cells, or PBMCs. The dataset comprised deeply sampled blood TCRbeta repertoires from subjects exposed to, actively infected with, or recovered from COVID-19. The repertoires were released in a freely available public database intended as a resource for research on the immune response to SARS-CoV-2. Samples were obtained from the ongoing ImmuneRACE study (first 160 participants) and from over a thousand subjects provided by 6 global collaborators. Sample metadata almost always included a de-identified subject ID, COVID-19 status, age in years and sex. HLA class I and class II types, where available, came from metadata supplied by the sample provider rather than from assay-based typing. Findings and caveats that apply to the study as a whole: How much clinical and demographic metadata was included differed by source and by participant, and the metadata was provided uncurated.

In the prospective study, participants were about 18 to 100 years old, resided in about two dozen geographic areas of the United States, and were enrolled through a virtual design. To assign participants to cohorts, the prospective study relied on clinical history that participants themselves reported in a screening survey and a study questionnaire. In the prospective study, mobile phlebotomists collected whole blood, serum and a nasopharyngeal or oropharyngeal swab from each participant. Participants in the prospective study had the option to provide additional blood draws and questionnaires over a 2-month period. Before DNA extraction, prospective study blood samples were shipped either frozen or at room temperature. Of note for this clone: Its antigen target is currently unknown. The sample holds no much larger clone one base away, and base qualities are not on file.

Taken from the germline V gene, the CDR1 and CDR2 loops are SGHTA and FQGTGA. The CDR3 covers 15 residues, taking in both the cysteine and the phenylalanine. Only the CDR3 region is kept as DNA, spanning 45 bases read in frame from base 1. V ends up 5 bases short and J 6 bases short, with an unmatched junction base count of 9. TCRbeta CDR3 regions were amplified from genomic DNA using the immunoSEQ Assay, a bias-controlled multiplex PCR. The authors' analysis ran thus. The number of nucleated cells in each sample was estimated by amplification of reference gene primers within the assay. To quantify the absolute abundance of each unique TCRbeta CDR3 rearrangement, sequence reads were collapsed and filtered. For each sample, productive Simpson clonality was calculated by taking the square root of Simpson's diversity index across productive rearrangements. The clones in this table, taken by TCRdb from immuneACCESS, are in-frame only. Not every clone is retained; where verified, under half of the shortfall comes from an unresolved V gene, and the cause of the rest is unknown. D and trimming come from the DNA, and the V and J calls and clone size come from that table. In this sample the table shows some 250,000 clones, under 95% of which occur a single time. The top ten constitute 2% to 2.5% of the sample.

Specimen: PBMCs or T cells enriched from blood (not recorded which). The rearrangement joined TRBV7-3 to TRBJ2-2, and TRBD1 matches 7 of the central bases. The sequence derives from a woman aged 40 to 50 with acute COVID-19. The DNA reads as follows: TGTGCCAGCAGCCCAGGACAGGTCGGGGCCGGGGAGCTGTTTTTT. It is translated as CASSPGQVGAGELFF.